This TCR beta chain was documented in a study of T-cell reconstitution after alpha-beta-depleted transplantation in children. Points from the study as a whole: High day-60 TCRbeta diversity in some patients came from surviving recipient T cells and thymic progenitors. Reportedly, alpha-beta T cells present about two months post-transplant originated from several hundred expanded clones of graft origin.

Remarks on this clonotype: What it recognizes is unknown.

Construction of the TCRbeta library involved unique molecular identifiers. MiXCR, run by TCRdb on the PCR reads, gives a single entry per CDR3 protein. The sample holds about 640,000 distinct CDR3 sequences; 10% to 15% are singletons and the top ten take approximately 2%. Germline CDR1 and CDR2: DFQATT and SNEGSKA (reference sequence). The V and J ends lost 5 bases and 12 bases respectively, with 17 bases between them. The CDR3 contains 11 residues. The source material was PBMCs, mostly from graft donor cells, sampled 360 days after TCRalphabeta/CD19-depleted stem cell transplant. The chain recombines TRBV20-1 with TRBJ2-7; D may be TRBD1 or TRBD2 (5 bases each). This sequence originates from a male patient younger than 18 who had a stem cell transplant for acute myeloid leukemia, so the T cells may come from the graft donor. CDR3 in DNA: TGCAGTGCTCTCACTAGTGGGGCGTGGTACTTC. It is translated as CSALTSGAWYF.